This record looks at one T cell receptor beta chain sequence and its context. Each CDR3 protein gets one entry after TCRdb re-called the 5' RACE reads with MiXCR. The sample lists hundreds of thousands of distinct CDR3 sequences; about 12% were seen once. The entry originates in a study of T cells after yellow fever vaccination. Germline CDR1 reads DFQATT; CDR2 reads SNEGSKA (reference sequence). The CDR3 consists of 11 residues. Trimming took 2 bases from V and 6 from J, leaving 7 bases between them. This clonotype originated in a man aged 30 to 39 who received the YFV17D yellow fever vaccine. The chain links TRBV20-1 to TRBJ1-2; D is ambiguous. The sequenced sample was PBMCs, obtained on the day of the yellow fever booster vaccination. The DNA for the CDR3 is TGCAGTGCTAGAAAACGGGATGGCTACACCTTC. This codes for CSARKRDGYTF.